One sample yielded the 27 T cell receptor beta chains listed below, sequenced in a study of cytomegalovirus exposure and HLA in healthy donors. Researchers ran the PCR with 60 Vbeta and 13 Jbeta primers. The table came from immunoSEQ multiplex PCR; TCRdb's copy has only in-frame clones and leaves some out. This table has some 160,000 clones, approximately 82% appearing once. Sequencing input: PBMCs. The receptors here all came from a male donor in good health and CMV-seronegative.

V is TRBV9 and J is TRBJ2-5; 8 positions match TRBD2. With V trimmed by 0 bases and J by 5 bases, 6 bases remained unmatched. The CDR3 is 15 amino acids. Looked up from germline, CDR1 is SGDLS and CDR2 is YYNGEE. The CDR3 nucleotides read TGTGCCAGCAGCGTAGAGAGCGGGAGTACTGAGACCCAGTACTTC. Protein sequence: CASSVESGSTETQYF.

The V call is TRBV2, the J call TRBJ2-5; D may be TRBD2 (5 bases). The DNA end favors TRBJ2-7, so the J call may be wrong. Germline CDR1 is SNHLY and CDR2 is FYNNEI. This CDR3 contains 15 residues. The chain's CDR3 is CASSEDSSLTYEQYF. The CDR3 DNA reads TGTGCCAGCAGTGAAGATTCTAGCCTGACCTACGAGCAGTACTTC.

CDR3 protein: CASHTSGLFGTQYF. CDR3 nucleotide sequence: TGTGCCAGCCATACCAGCGGCCTCTTTGGGACCCAGTACTTC. This chain joins TRBV6-1 and TRBJ2-5; tentatively, D is TRBD2 (5 bases). The CDR3 contains 14 residues. Germline loops: CDR1 MNHNS, CDR2 SASEGT. The V gene lost 8 bases and the J gene lost 7 bases, with 20 bases spanning the gap.

The sample holds one count of this clone. The chain employs TRBV5-4 and TRBJ2-5; 8 bases align to TRBD2. The CDR3 totals 16 residues. The junction had 9 bases not matched to a gene; V was cut back by 3 bases and J by 2 bases. Germline V gene lookup returns CDR1 SGHNT and CDR2 YYREEE (reference sequence). The CDR3 nucleotides are TGTGCCAGCAGCTCAGGTGGACTAGCCCAACAAGAGACCCAGTACTTC. Translated: CASSSGGLAQQETQYF.

Concerning this clone: One end of the junction is discordant with germline, which a read error may explain. J is TRBJ2-2 and V is TRBV7-9, with 8 bases aligning to TRBD1. The CDR3 extends over 16 amino acids. Germline values: CDR1 SEHNR, CDR2 FQNEAQ (reference sequence). The CDR3 bases are TGTTCCAGCAGCCCCCGACAGGGGACGGGGACCGGGGAGCTGTTTTTT. This encodes CSSSPRQGTGTGELFF.

The V gene is TRBV4-3, the J gene TRBJ1-1, with D possibly being TRBD1 (5 bases). This CDR3 region has 15 residues. V dropped 1 base and J dropped 0 bases, with 9 bases sitting between them. From germline, CDR1 is LGHNA and CDR2 YSLEER. CDR3 sequence reads: CASSQVGGLNTEAFF. CDR3 sequence (DNA): TGCGCCAGCAGCCAAGTCGGGGGGTTGAACACTGAAGCTTTCTTT.

The chain combines TRBV5-4 with TRBJ2-7; 12 bases are a match to TRBD1. V lost 4 bases and J lost 3; bases outside the gene matches: 5. This CDR3 is 15 amino acids long. Per germline, CDR1 SGHNT and CDR2 YYREEE (reference sequence). The CDR3 bases are TGTGCCAGCAGCGGGGGACAGGGGGCAATCTACGAGCAGTACTTC. Translation gives CASSGGQGAIYEQYF.

V and J are TRBV5-1 and TRBJ2-7; D may be TRBD2 (6 bases). The germline CDR1 and CDR2 sequences are SGHRS and YFSETQ. V was trimmed by 4 bases and J by 5 bases, leaving 19 bases between them. The CDR3 is 15 amino acids. The CDR3 protein is CASSPPRGTGNEQYF. CDR3 coding DNA: TGCGCCAGCAGCCCGCCACGGGGGACCGGCAACGAGCAGTACTTC.

The gene calls are TRBV9 and TRBJ2-2; D unresolved. The V and J ends lost 1 base and 1 base respectively, with 5 bases between them. Germline values: CDR1 SGDLS, CDR2 YYNGEE. This CDR3 is built from 14 residues. The CDR3 nucleotides are TGTGCCAGCAGCGTATATATGAACACCGGGGAGCTGTTTTTT. It translates to CASSVYMNTGELFF.

The chain joins TRBV19 to TRBJ2-7; 7 bases line up with TRBD2. This CDR3 is 15 amino acids long. Trimming removed 5 bases from V and 0 bases from J; junction bases left unmatched: 7. Looked up from germline, CDR1 is LNHDA and CDR2 is SQIVND (reference sequence). As DNA, the CDR3 is TGTGCCAGTAGTTCCGGGACTACCAGCTCCTACGAGCAGTACTTC. It is translated as CASSSGTTSSYEQYF.

This clone has just one count. V and J are TRBV7-2 and TRBJ1-2; TRBD1 aligns across 7 bases. CDR1 and CDR2 from the germline V gene are SGHTA and FQGNSA. J gave up 8 bases and V 1 base, and 7 bases lay outside the gene matches. CDR3 size: 14 residues. The CDR3 DNA sequence: TGTGCCAGCAGCTTAGGGCAGGGGGTCCAGGGCTACACCTTC. Its protein is CASSLGQGVQGYTF.

The genes are TRBV28 and TRBJ2-1; a weak D match, TRBD2 (6 bases). The CDR3 runs 13 residues. Germline V CDR1 and CDR2: MDHEN, SYDVKM. V was shortened by 7 bases and J by 6 bases, with 13 bases between the two germline ends. CDR3 sequence reads: CASTLGGANEQFF. In DNA form, the CDR3 reads TGTGCCAGCACCCTGGGAGGAGCCAATGAGCAGTTCTTC.

The chain uses TRBV9 and TRBJ2-2, with no clear D. Germline lookup yields CDR1 SGDLS and CDR2 YYNGEE. This CDR3 spans 16 amino acids. Trimming took 0 bases from V and 0 from J, leaving 9 bases between them. The CDR3 spells CASSVELLPNTGELFF. The CDR3 DNA follows: TGTGCCAGCAGCGTAGAACTGCTACCGAACACCGGGGAGCTGTTTTTT.

V usage is TRBV27 and J usage is TRBJ2-1, with a possible D match to TRBD2 (5 bases). This CDR3 contains 15 residues. Germline CDR1 reads MNHEY; CDR2 reads SMNVEV (reference sequence). Trimming shortened V by 7 bases and J by 3 bases, and 16 bases separated the two germline ends. The CDR3 nucleotides read TGTGCCAGCACCCCGCGGCGAGGGATCTACAATGAGCAGTTCTTC. The encoded protein is CASTPRRGIYNEQFF.

The V gene is TRBV9, the J gene TRBJ1-2; weak D call: TRBD1 (5 bases). Looked up from germline, CDR1 is SGDLS and CDR2 is YYNGEE. The V gene lost 1 base and the J gene lost 1 base, with 11 bases spanning the gap. There are 15 residues in the CDR3. This chain's CDR3 is CASSVSGTGNYGYTF. The CDR3 nucleotides read TGTGCCAGCAGCGTATCCGGGACTGGTAACTATGGCTACACCTTC.

The V call is TRBV7-2, the J call TRBJ2-3; the D is unclear. The ends were cut back, 1 base at V and 5 bases at J, with 10 bases in the middle. This CDR3 comprises 14 residues. CDR1 is SGHTA and CDR2 is FQGNSA in the germline V gene. CDR3 sequence (DNA): TGTGCCAGCAGCTTAGTTGGCGGTGGAGATACGCAGTATTTT. Translating it yields CASSLVGGGDTQYF.

The V and J genes are TRBV18 and TRBJ1-2, with D hard to call. V was shortened by 6 bases and J by 7 bases, with 18 bases between the two germline ends. In germline, CDR1 is KGHSH, CDR2 LQKENI. The CDR3 loop spans 14 amino acids. In DNA form, the CDR3 reads TGTGCCAGCTCGCCTCCTAATCGTCGGAGTGGCTACACCTTC. It translates to CASSPPNRRSGYTF.

The chain has TRBV5-1 and TRBJ2-3, with 9 bases lining up with TRBD1. With 2 bases clipped from V and 6 bases from J, the junction kept 7 bases outside the gene matches. Germline V lookup: CDR1 SGHRS, CDR2 YFSETQ. The CDR3 is made up of 15 amino acids. Here the CDR3 DNA reads TGCGCCAGCAGCTTAAGGGGGACAGGGAGGGATACGCAGTATTTT. Translation: CASSLRGTGRDTQYF.

V gene TRBV6-6 combines with J gene TRBJ2-3, with 8 bases lining up with TRBD2. V lost 2 bases to trimming and J lost 2 bases; unmatched junction nucleotides: 6. In germline, CDR1 is MNHNY, CDR2 SVGAGI (reference sequence). The CDR3 spans 16 residues. The CDR3 sequence is CASSYTRGGYTDTQYF. CDR3 sequence (DNA): TGTGCCAGCAGTTACACCCGGGGGGGCTACACAGATACGCAGTATTTT.

The chain couples TRBV7-2 to TRBJ2-7; 7 bases are shared with TRBD2. Germline CDR1 and CDR2: SGHTA and FQGNSA. The CDR3 spans 14 residues. V lost 1 base, J lost 7 bases, and 7 bases stayed unmatched. CDR3 DNA sequence: TGTGCCAGCAGCTTAGTGGTCCAGGGAGGGGAGCAGTACTTC. This translates into CASSLVVQGGEQYF.

In this sample, this clone turned up a few times. Other DNA sequences in this specimen translate into the identical CDR3. The rearrangement joins TRBV28 to TRBJ2-3; D is undetermined. The CDR3 is made up of 12 amino acids. Germline values: CDR1 MDHEN, CDR2 SYDVKM. The V end was cut by 5 bases, the J end by 3 bases, with 6 bases between. The CDR3 coding sequence is TGTGCCAGCAGTCGGAGTACAGATACGCAGTATTTT. It codes for CASSRSTDTQYF. Variable domain in full (rest from reference TRBV28 and TRBJ2-3): DVKVTQSSRYLVKRTGEKVFLECVQDMDHENMFWYRQDPGLGLRLIYFSYDVKMKEKGDIPEGYSVSREKKERFSLILESASTNQTSMYLCASSRSTDTQYFGPGTRLTVL.

The V call is TRBV30, the J call TRBJ2-4, with D tentatively TRBD2 (6 bases). Germline lookup yields CDR1 GTSNPN and CDR2 SVGIG (reference sequence). Trimming removed 5 bases from V and 6 bases from J, with 14 bases in between. This CDR3 contains 13 residues. The CDR3 loop is CAWEVGEANIQYF. CDR3 nucleotide sequence: TGTGCCTGGGAAGTCGGGGAGGCAAACATTCAGTACTTC.

J is TRBJ2-5 and V is TRBV7-2; perhaps TRBD1 as D (6 bases). V dropped 5 bases and J dropped 5 bases, with 15 bases sitting between them. Germline CDR1 is SGHTA and CDR2 is FQGNSA. This CDR3 contains 14 residues. The CDR3 loop is CASSAQGSGETQYF. In DNA, the CDR3 is TGTGCCAGCAGCGCCCAGGGGTCTGGTGAGACCCAGTACTTC.

This clone was seen only a few times. The chain employs TRBV18 and TRBJ2-7, with TRBD2 matching 10 bases. The V gene end was trimmed by 8 bases and the J gene end by 5 bases; junction bases not matched to a gene: 6. Per the germline V gene, CDR1 is KGHSH and CDR2 is LQKENI. The CDR3 is made up of 13 amino acids. CDR3 sequence reads: CASTKAGGHEQYF. The CDR3 coding sequence is TGTGCCAGCACTAAAGCGGGAGGGCACGAGCAGTACTTC.

J is TRBJ1-1 and V is TRBV10-3; D is unclear. The CDR3 covers 13 residues. Between the trimmed V and J ends, which lost 6 bases and 0 bases, there was a span of 8 bases. The germline V gene encodes CDR1 ENHRY and CDR2 SYGVKD. CDR3 amino acids: CAISPLMNTEAFF. The CDR3 DNA reads as TGTGCCATCAGCCCGTTAATGAACACTGAAGCTTTCTTT.

This clone was seen a handful of times. V is TRBV7-2 and J is TRBJ1-2; possibly TRBD1 for D (6 bases). With 1 base removed from V and 7 bases from J, the gap between germline ends came to 13 bases. The CDR3 is 14 amino acids. CDR1 SGHTA and CDR2 FQGNSA come from the germline V gene. The CDR3 here is CASSLGAGEGGYTF. The CDR3 DNA reads as TGTGCCAGCAGCTTAGGGGCAGGGGAGGGTGGCTACACCTTC.

V usage is TRBV27 and J usage is TRBJ1-6; weak D call: TRBD1 (5 bases). The germline V gene has CDR1 MNHEY and CDR2 SMNVEV (reference sequence). V was clipped by 3 bases and J by 5 bases, with 11 bases between them. This CDR3 spans 15 amino acids. CDR3 sequence (DNA): TGTGCCAGCAGTTTTGGGGTCAGGGATAATTCACCCCTCCACTTT. Amino acid sequence: CASSFGVRDNSPLHF.